The present entry profiles one T cell receptor (beta chain) with its context. These data come from a study of OX40 agonist ivuxolimab in advanced cancers. Germline CDR1 and CDR2: LNHDA and SQIVND (reference sequence). This CDR3 contains 13 residues. After removal of 9 bases from V and 6 bases from J, the junction contained 5 bases not matched to a gene. Profiling relied on immunoSEQ multiplex PCR, and the TCRdb table lists in-frame clones only, not all of them. Of more than 50,000 clones in the sample, roughly 85% were seen once. This sequence joins TRBV19 and TRBJ1-5, with 10 bases lining up with TRBD1. The sample here was CD4+ or CD8+ T cells sorted from blood, taken in a trial of the OX40 agonist ivuxolimab. This TCR derives from an adult with an advanced solid tumor such as melanoma, head and neck, liver or kidney cancer. The CDR3 DNA is TGTGCCAGCGCGACAGGGGGCTCTCAGCCCCAGCATTTT. This encodes CASATGGSQPQHF.